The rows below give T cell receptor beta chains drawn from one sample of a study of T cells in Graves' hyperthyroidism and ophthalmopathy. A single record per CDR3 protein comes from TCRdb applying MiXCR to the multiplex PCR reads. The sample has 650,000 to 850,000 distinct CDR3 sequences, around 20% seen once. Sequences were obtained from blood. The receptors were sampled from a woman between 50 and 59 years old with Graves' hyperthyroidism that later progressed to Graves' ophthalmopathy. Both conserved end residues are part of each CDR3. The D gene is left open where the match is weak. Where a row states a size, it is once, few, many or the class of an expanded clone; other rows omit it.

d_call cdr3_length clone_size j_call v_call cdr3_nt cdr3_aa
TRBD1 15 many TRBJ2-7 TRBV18 TGTGCCAGCTCACAAACGGGACAGGGCATCTACGAGCAGTACTTC CASSQTGQGIYEQYF
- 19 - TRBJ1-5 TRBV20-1 TGCAGTGCTAGAGATCGGACAGTACGCCGTGGGGGGGGGGGCCAGCCCCAGCATTTT CSARDRTVRRGGGGQPQHF
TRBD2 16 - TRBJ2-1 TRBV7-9 TGTGCCAGCAGCTACCCTGAGTCTAGCGGGGGCTATGAGCAGTTCTTC CASSYPESSGGYEQFF
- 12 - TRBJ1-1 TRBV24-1 TGTGCCACCAGTAGGGCGAACACTGAAGCTTTCTTT CATSRANTEAFF
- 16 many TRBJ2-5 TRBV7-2 TGTGCCAGCAGCTTCGGGTTTTGGGCAGTCCAAGAGACCCAGTACTTC CASSFGFWAVQETQYF
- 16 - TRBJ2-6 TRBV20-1 TGCAGTGCTAGCGGCCAGACAATCTCTGGGGCCAACGTCCTGACTTTC CSASGQTISGANVLTF
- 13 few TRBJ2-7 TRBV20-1 TGCAGTGCTAGCAACACGCTCTCCTACGAGCAGTACTTC CSASNTLSYEQYF
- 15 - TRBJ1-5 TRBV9 TGTGCCAGCAGCGTAGCTCCAGGGGATAATCAGCCCCAGCATTTT CASSVAPGDNQPQHF
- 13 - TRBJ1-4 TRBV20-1 TGCAGTGCTCCTCGGGGCCAGGAGGAAAAACTGTTTTTT CSAPRGQEEKLFF
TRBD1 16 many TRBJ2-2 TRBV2 TGTGCCAGCAGTGAAAGGGACAGGGCAATGGTCGGGGAGCTGTTTTTT CASSERDRAMVGELFF
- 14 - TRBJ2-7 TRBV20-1 TGCAGTGCTAGAGATCGGGCAGGGAGATACGAGCAGTACTTC CSARDRAGRYEQYF
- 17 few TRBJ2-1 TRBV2 TGTGCCAGCAGTGAGGGGGGTGGGGGTCTATCCTACAATGAGCAGTTCTTC CASSEGGGGLSYNEQFF
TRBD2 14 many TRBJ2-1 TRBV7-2 TGTGCCAGCACCCTAGCGGGGGGCCATAATGAGCAGTTCTTC CASTLAGGHNEQFF
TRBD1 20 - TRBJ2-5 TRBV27 TGTGCCAGCAGTGGCCGGTGGGGACAGGGGGCGAATCCGTACCAAGAGACCCAGTACTTC CASSGRWGQGANPYQETQYF
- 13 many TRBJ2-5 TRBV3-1 TGTGCCAGCAGCCAAAATTCCCAAGAGACCCAGTACTTC CASSQNSQETQYF
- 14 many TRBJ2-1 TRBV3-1 TGTGCCAGCAAAAACGGCCGGGGGGCAGGAGAGCAGTTCTTC CASKNGRGAGEQFF
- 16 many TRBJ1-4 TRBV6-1 TGTGCCAGCAGTGATTTGGGAGCCTCAACTAATGAAAAACTGTTTTTT CASSDLGASTNEKLFF
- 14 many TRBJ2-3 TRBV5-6 TGTGCCAGCAGCGGGGTAAGCGGCGGAGATACGCAGTATTTT CASSGVSGGDTQYF
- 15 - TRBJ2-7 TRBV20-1 TGCAGTGCTAGGGGCCCCGGGGGCCCCTTAGACGAGCAGTACTTC CSARGPGGPLDEQYF
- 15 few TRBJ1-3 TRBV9 TGTGCCAGCAGCGCCTCCGGCCTCTCTGGAAACACCATATATTTT CASSASGLSGNTIYF
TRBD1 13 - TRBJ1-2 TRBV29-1 TGCAGCGTTGACGCAGGGGGCTTCTATGGCTACACCTTC CSVDAGGFYGYTF
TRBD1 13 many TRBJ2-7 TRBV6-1 TGTGCCAGCAGGGACAGGGGAACCTACGAGCAGTACTTC CASRDRGTYEQYF
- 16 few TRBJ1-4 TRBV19 TGTGCCAGTAGTCCGGACGGGCTAGAGATCGGTGAAAAACTGTTTTTT CASSPDGLEIGEKLFF
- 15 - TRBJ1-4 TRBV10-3 TGTGCCATCAGTGAGACAGGGCGGGCTAATGAAAAACTGTTTTTT CAISETGRANEKLFF
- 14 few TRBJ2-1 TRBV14 TGTGCCAGCAGCCTGAAGGGGGGTGGAAATGAGCAGTTCTTC CASSLKGGGNEQFF
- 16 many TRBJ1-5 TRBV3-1 TGTGCCAGCAGCCAAGAGTCGGGGTATAGCAATCAGCCCCAGCATTTT CASSQESGYSNQPQHF
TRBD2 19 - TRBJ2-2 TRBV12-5 TGTGCTAGTGGTCTGTTGGGACGGAGACGCGGGGGGAACACCGGGGAGCTGTTTTTT CASGLLGRRRGGNTGELFF
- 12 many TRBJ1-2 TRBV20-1 TGCAGTGCTAGCGCGGCCGACTATGGCTACACCTTC CSASAADYGYTF
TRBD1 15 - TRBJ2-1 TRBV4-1 TGCGCCAGCAGACACCGGGACAGTCTCTACAATGAGCAGTTCTTC CASRHRDSLYNEQFF
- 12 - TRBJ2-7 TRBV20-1 TGCAGTGCTTTGGGATTCCCCTACGAGCAGTACTTC CSALGFPYEQYF
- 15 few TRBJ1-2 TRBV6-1 TGTGCCAGCAGTGAAACCCAGGTGCCTAACTATGGCTACACCTTC CASSETQVPNYGYTF
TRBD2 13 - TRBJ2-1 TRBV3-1 TGTGCCAGTAGCGGGGGCCCCCGGGATGAGCAGTTCTTC CASSGGPRDEQFF
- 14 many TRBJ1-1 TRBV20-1 TGCAGTGCTAGAGACAGGGGAGTGGACACTGAAGCTTTCTTT CSARDRGVDTEAFF
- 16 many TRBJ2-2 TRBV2 TGTGCCAGCAGTCAGGGTTGGGGAACGAACACCGGGGAGCTGTTTTTT CASSQGWGTNTGELFF
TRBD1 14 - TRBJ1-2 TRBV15 TGTGCCACCGTCAGTACAGGACAGGACTATGGCTACACCTTC CATVSTGQDYGYTF
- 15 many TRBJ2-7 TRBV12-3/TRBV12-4 TGTGCCAGCAGGGGGGCGGGAACGAGCTCCTACGAGCAGTACTTC CASRGAGTSSYEQYF
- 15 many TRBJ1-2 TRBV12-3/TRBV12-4 TGTGCCAGCAGCACAGGGAGGGGTAATAACTATGGCTACACCTTC CASSTGRGNNYGYTF
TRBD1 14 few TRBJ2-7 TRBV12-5 TGTGCTAGTGGATCTACAGGGGTCTCCTACGAGCAGTACTTC CASGSTGVSYEQYF
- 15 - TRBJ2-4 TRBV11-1 TGTGCCAGCAGCCAACCTGCGGGGATTAAAAACATTCAGTACTTC CASSQPAGIKNIQYF
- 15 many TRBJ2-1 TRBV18 TGTGCCAGCTCACCGGGGGATCCGGTGTACAATGAGCAGTTCTTC CASSPGDPVYNEQFF
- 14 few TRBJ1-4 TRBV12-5 TGTGCTAGTGGCATGGGGCAGGGAGTGGAAAAACTGTTTTTT CASGMGQGVEKLFF
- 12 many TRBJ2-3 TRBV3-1 TGTGCCAGCAGCCGGCTAACAGATACGCAGTATTTT CASSRLTDTQYF
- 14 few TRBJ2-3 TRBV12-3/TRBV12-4 TGTGCCAGCAGCCCCGGGGACCGCACAGATACGCAGTATTTT CASSPGDRTDTQYF
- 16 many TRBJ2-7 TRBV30 TGTGCCTGGAGTGTGGCCAGGACAATTCTCAAGGACGAGCAGTACTTC CAWSVARTILKDEQYF
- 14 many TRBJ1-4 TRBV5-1 TGCGCCAGCAGCTTGGAAGGGATAAGCGAAAAACTGTTTTTT CASSLEGISEKLFF
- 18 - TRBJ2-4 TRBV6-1 TGTGCCAGCAGTGAAGATGGGTCGGGTCCTCTAGCCAAAAACATTCAGTACTTC CASSEDGSGPLAKNIQYF
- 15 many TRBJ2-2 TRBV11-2 TGTGCCAGCAGCTTTTGGCCTAGCCACACCGGGGAGCTGTTTTTT CASSFWPSHTGELFF
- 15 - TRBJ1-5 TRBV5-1 TGCGCCAGCAGCTTGGATGGAGGGGCGAGACAGCCCCAGCATTTT CASSLDGGARQPQHF
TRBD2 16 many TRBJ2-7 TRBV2 TGTGCCAGCACGGCGTCTAGCGGGGGGGGTACCTACGAGCAGTACTTC CASTASSGGGTYEQYF
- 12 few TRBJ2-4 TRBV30 TGTGCCTGGACCGACCCCAAAAACATTCAGTACTTC CAWTDPKNIQYF
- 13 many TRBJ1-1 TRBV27 TGTGCCAGCAGTTTCTCCCAGTCCCCTGAAGCTTTCTTT CASSFSQSPEAFF
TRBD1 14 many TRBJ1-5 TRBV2 TGTGCCAGCAGTCAAGACAGGGGGCTACAGCCCCAGCATTTT CASSQDRGLQPQHF
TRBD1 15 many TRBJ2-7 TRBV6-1 TGTGCCAGCAAGCCCGGACAGGGCATTCCCTACGAGCAGTACTTC CASKPGQGIPYEQYF
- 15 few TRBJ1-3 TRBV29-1 TGCAGCGTTGTCGGCAGGGAACCCTCTGGAAACACCATATATTTT CSVVGREPSGNTIYF
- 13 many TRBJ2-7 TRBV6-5 TGTGCCAGCAGTTACTCGAATTCCTACGAGCAGTACTTC CASSYSNSYEQYF
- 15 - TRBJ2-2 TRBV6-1 TGTGCCAGCAGTGAGTGGAGGGAAGACACCGGGGAGCTGTTTTTT CASSEWREDTGELFF
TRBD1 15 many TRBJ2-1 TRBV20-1 TGCAGTGCTAGTCCCGGACAGGGGTTCTACAATGAGCAGTTCTTC CSASPGQGFYNEQFF
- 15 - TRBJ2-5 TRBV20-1 TGCAGTCATCTCTCGGCAATCACGTACCAAGAGACCCAGTACTTC CSHLSAITYQETQYF